Following are 6 T cell receptor beta chains from one sample sequenced in a study of T-cell memory formation after mild COVID-19. TCRdb reprocessed the 5' RACE reads with MiXCR, giving one entry per CDR3 protein. This table has hundreds of thousands of distinct CDR3 sequences, about 23% appearing once. The sample comprised PBMCs or a T cell subset sorted from them (not recorded which). These receptor sequences come from an adult woman who had mild COVID-19 (a few samples of this study predate the infection). Cell type and time point are not known.

The chain uses TRBV7-8 and TRBJ2-7, with D possibly matching TRBD2 (6 bases). The CDR3 sequence is 15 residues long. Germline V gene data show CDR1 as SGHVS and CDR2 as FQNEAQ. With 6 bases removed from V and 6 bases from J, the gap between germline ends came to 21 bases. Here the CDR3 reads CASRSRETPLGEQYF. The CDR3 nucleotides read TGTGCCAGCAGAAGTCGGGAGACCCCCTTGGGCGAGCAGTACTTC.

The CDR3 DNA is TGTGCCAGCAGCCAAGATTCAAGCGCCAGACAGAAGACCCAGTACTTC. It yields the protein CASSQDSSARQKTQYF. The chain employs TRBV3-1 and TRBJ2-5, with D perhaps TRBD1 (5 bases). V shed 0 bases and J shed 6 bases, with 17 bases lying between them. Germline V gene data show CDR1 as LGHDT and CDR2 as YNNKEL (reference sequence). The CDR3 covers 16 residues.

This clonotype has more than one count but fewer than ten. The chain has TRBV5-1 and TRBJ1-2; a possible D gene is TRBD1 (6 bases). The V gene lost 4 bases and the J gene lost 8 bases, with 9 bases spanning the gap. The CDR3 covers 11 residues. Germline V lookup: CDR1 SGHRS, CDR2 YFSETQ. The DNA for the CDR3 is TGCGCCAGCAGCCGGGACACAGGCTACACCTTC. It is translated as CASSRDTGYTF.

This sequence joins TRBV6-1 and TRBJ2-7, with a tentative D call TRBD2 (5 bases). V lost 10 bases to trimming and J lost 0 bases, with 13 bases between them. This CDR3 has 13 amino acids. CDR1 is MNHNS, CDR2 SASEGT, per germline. CDR3 in amino acids: CATAWESSYEQYF. In DNA form, the CDR3 reads TGTGCCACCGCCTGGGAGAGCTCCTACGAGCAGTACTTC.

The table lists this clonotype with a few counts. The gene calls are TRBV21-1 and TRBJ2-3; the table's D call TRBD2 went unverified against the DNA. TRBV21-1 is shown as a pseudogene. This CDR3 region has 18 residues. CDR3 amino acids: CASSTGEAPRTSTDTQYF. The CDR3 coding sequence is TGTGCCAGCAGCACGGGGGAGGCTCCTCGAACTAGCACAGATACGCAGTATTTT.

In this sample, this clonotype turned up a few times. The V and J genes are TRBV7-8 and TRBJ2-5, with 10 bases fitting TRBD2. This CDR3 has 16 amino acids. J gave up 5 bases and V 4 bases, and 10 bases lay outside the gene matches. CDR1 is SGHVS, CDR2 FQNEAQ, per germline. CDR3 region: CASSSSPSGSVETQYF. For the CDR3, the DNA is TGTGCCAGCAGCTCATCTCCTAGCGGGAGTGTGGAGACCCAGTACTTC.